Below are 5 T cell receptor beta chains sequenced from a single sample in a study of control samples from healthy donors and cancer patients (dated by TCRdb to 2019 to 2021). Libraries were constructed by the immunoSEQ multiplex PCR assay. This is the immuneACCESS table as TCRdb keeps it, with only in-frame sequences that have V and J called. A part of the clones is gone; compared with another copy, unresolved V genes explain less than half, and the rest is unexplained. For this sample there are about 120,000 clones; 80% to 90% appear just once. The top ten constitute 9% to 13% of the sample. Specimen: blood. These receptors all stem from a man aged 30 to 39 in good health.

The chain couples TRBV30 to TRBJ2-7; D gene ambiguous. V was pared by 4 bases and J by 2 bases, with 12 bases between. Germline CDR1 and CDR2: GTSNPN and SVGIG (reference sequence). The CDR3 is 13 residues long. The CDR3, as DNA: TGTGCCTGGAACCCACAACCCACCTACGAGCAGTACTTC. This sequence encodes CAWNPQPTYEQYF.

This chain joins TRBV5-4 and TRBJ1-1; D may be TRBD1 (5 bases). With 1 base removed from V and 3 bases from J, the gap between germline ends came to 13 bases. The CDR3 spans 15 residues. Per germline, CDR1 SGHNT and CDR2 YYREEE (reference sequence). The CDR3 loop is CASSLIGGGDTEAFF. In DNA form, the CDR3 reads TGTGCCAGCAGCTTGATCGGGGGAGGCGACACTGAAGCTTTCTTT.

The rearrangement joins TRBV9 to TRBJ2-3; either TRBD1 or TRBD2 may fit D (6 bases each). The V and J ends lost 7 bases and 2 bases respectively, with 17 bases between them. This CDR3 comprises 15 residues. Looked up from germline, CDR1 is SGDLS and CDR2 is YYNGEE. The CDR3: CASAKGGQITDTQYF. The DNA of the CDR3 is TGTGCCAGCGCAAAGGGGGGCCAAATCACAGATACGCAGTATTTT.

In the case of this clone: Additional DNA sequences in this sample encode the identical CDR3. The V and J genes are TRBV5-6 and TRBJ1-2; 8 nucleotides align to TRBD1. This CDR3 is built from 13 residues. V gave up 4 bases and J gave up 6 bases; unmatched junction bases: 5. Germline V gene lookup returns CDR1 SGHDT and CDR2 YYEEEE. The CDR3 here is CASSDTGGNGYTF. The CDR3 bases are TGTGCCAGCAGCGATACAGGGGGAAATGGCTACACCTTC.

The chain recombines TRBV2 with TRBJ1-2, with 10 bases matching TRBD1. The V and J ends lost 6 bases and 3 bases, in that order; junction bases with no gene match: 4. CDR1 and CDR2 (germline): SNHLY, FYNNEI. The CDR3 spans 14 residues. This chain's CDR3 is CASRLTGGDYGYTF. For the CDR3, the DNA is TGTGCCAGCAGACTGACAGGGGGCGACTATGGCTACACCTTC.